This entry features one TCR beta chain sequence. Its antigen is not identified. A second PCR, run for roughly 7 to 11 cycles, used a sample-barcoded 5' primer plus a J-beta primer mix. TCRdb passed the 5' RACE reads through MiXCR, listing each CDR3 protein once. Here the sample spans 500,000 to 600,000 distinct CDR3 sequences, roughly a quarter being singletons. Trimming cost V 0 bases and J 4 bases, with 21 bases left between them. Germline-derived CDR1 and CDR2 are MGHRA and YSYEKL. CDR3 size: 18 residues. Staff drew around 10 milliliters of peripheral blood from each donor. Per sample, a minimum of 6 million PBMCs were isolated. The sample originates from a study of blood T cells in healthy people across ages. Study findings and constraints: The recorded TCR beta diversity per million T cells decreased in a roughly linear manner with age. Diversity estimated from one million T cells was considered an underestimate.

This clonotype was sampled from a woman aged 70-85 years in good health. Sequences were obtained from blood. The V call is TRBV4-1, the J call TRBJ1-2; possibly TRBD1 for D (6 bases). CDR3 residues: CASSQDWFLQGTAYGYTF. CDR3 nucleotide sequence: TGCGCCAGCAGCCAAGATTGGTTCCTACAGGGTACTGCCTATGGCTACACCTTC.